This TCR beta chain was sequenced in a study of T cells in Graves' hyperthyroidism and ophthalmopathy. The CDR3 is made up of 14 amino acids. Germline V CDR1 and CDR2: DFQATT, SNEGSKA (reference sequence). Active moderate-to-severe ophthalmopathy, Clinical Activity Score at least 3, NOSPECS at least 4, under 3 months' duration. There were TCR beta CDR3 regions amplified from RNA transcripts. Initially, a first-round RT-PCR of the TCR CDR3 employed the HTBI primer set. TCRdb itself ran the multiplex PCR reads through MiXCR, one entry per CDR3 protein. The sample has over 250,000 distinct CDR3 sequences; around 13% are singletons.

This sequence originates from a woman in her thirties or forties with Graves' ophthalmopathy. The V gene is TRBV20-1, the J gene TRBJ2-3; 9 bases map to TRBD2. Sequencing was done on a sample of blood. CDR3 sequence reads: CSAPGLADTDTQYF. The CDR3 DNA reads TGCAGCGCTCCGGGACTAGCTGACACAGATACGCAGTATTTT.